Given below is one TCR beta chain in context. Antigen unknown. This sample was included in a study of shared clonotypes between healthy human individuals. Study-wide context: CD4 naive and CD4 memory each took three plates per donor, while CD8 naive took two and CD8 memory one. Overall study findings and caveats: Clonotype sharing among donors was thought likely to change with sequencing depth.

Authors' data handling: Filtering was not the same, since immunoSEQ gave junction-only sequences without quality scores. Profiled with immunoSEQ multiplex PCR; TCRdb holds only in-frame clones, not every one. The DNA was the basis for D and trimming; V, J and clone size are from that table. Among hundreds of thousands of clones listed, almost 97% were seen once. The CDR3 is 17 residues long. Trimming stripped 2 bases from V and 3 bases from J, with 17 bases between. The V gene's germline CDR1 is MNHEY and CDR2 SMNVEV (reference sequence). This clonotype was obtained from a young woman in good health. The sequenced material came from naive CD4+ T cells sorted from blood. Subset here: CD45RA+ positively selected. The genes are TRBV27 and TRBJ1-5; D is undetermined. This CDR3 reads CASSLSGRMGYNQPQHF. Written as DNA, the CDR3 is TGTGCCAGCAGTTTAAGTGGCAGGATGGGGTACAATCAGCCCCAGCATTTT.